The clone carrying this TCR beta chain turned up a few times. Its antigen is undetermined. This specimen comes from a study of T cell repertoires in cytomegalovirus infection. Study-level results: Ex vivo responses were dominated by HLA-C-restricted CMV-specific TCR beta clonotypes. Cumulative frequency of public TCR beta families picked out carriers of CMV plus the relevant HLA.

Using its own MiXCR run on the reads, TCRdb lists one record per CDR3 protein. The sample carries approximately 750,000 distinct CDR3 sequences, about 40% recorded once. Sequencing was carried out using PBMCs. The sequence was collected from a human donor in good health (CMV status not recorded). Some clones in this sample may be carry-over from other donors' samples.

This chain's CDR3 is CASSQAGSLSSYNSPLHF. The CDR3 DNA is TGTGCCAGCAGCCAAGCCGGGTCCTTAAGCTCCTATAATTCACCCCTCCACTTT. The V call is TRBV14, the J call TRBJ1-6, with unresolved D. The ends were cut back, 1 base at V and 0 bases at J, with 13 bases in the middle. The CDR3 loop spans 18 amino acids. Germline-derived CDR1 and CDR2 are SGHDN and FVKESK.